The rows below give T cell receptor beta chains drawn from one sample of a study of cytomegalovirus exposure and HLA in healthy donors. Method: immunoSEQ multiplex PCR; TCRdb's copy keeps in-frame clones and lacks some. The repertoire holds fewer than 200,000 clones, with 65% to 85% as singletons. Sequenced: PBMCs. The receptor source for this set is a woman between 45 and 60 years old in good health and CMV-seropositive. CDR3s include the opening cysteine and the closing phenylalanine or tryptophan. Fields, in order: J gene, D gene, clone size, V gene, CDR3 DNA, CDR3 protein. A D gene is named only where the DNA matches it firmly. Some rows have no size entry. The others give once, few or many, or a class for an expanded clone.

TRBJ2-3	TRBD2	NA	TRBV9	TGTGCCAGCAGCAAATTCGAGACTAGCGGCGGTTCAGATACGCAGTATTTT	CASSKFETSGGSDTQYF
TRBJ2-3	TRBD2	NA	TRBV7-2	TGTGCCAGCAGCTTATGGTTTGGTAGCGGGGGGAGGACAGATACGCAGTATTTT	CASSLWFGSGGRTDTQYF
TRBJ2-7	NA	NA	TRBV2	TGTGCCAGCACCCCTTTGTGGCCCTTAACTGTCCCGAGGACGCCCAAGGGGGGGGAGCAGTACTTC	CASTPLWPLTVPRTPKGGEQYF
TRBJ2-4	NA	NA	TRBV7-8	TGTGCCAGCAGCTTAGGGGACACAAACATTCAGTACTTC	CASSLGDTNIQYF
TRBJ1-2	NA	NA	TRBV18	TGTGCCAGCTCACCATTAAGGGGGACCTATGGCTACACCTTC	CASSPLRGTYGYTF
TRBJ2-1	TRBD1	NA	TRBV7-9	TGTGCCAGCAGCTCCGGGACAGTCAATGAGCAGTTCTTC	CASSSGTVNEQFF
TRBJ2-7	NA	NA	TRBV5-1	TGCGCCAGCAGCTTCGACGGAGCCTACGAGCAGTACTTC	CASSFDGAYEQYF
TRBJ1-2	TRBD1	few	TRBV18	TGTGCCAGCTCACCCGGACAGGGGGCCTATGGCTACACCTTC	CASSPGQGAYGYTF
TRBJ2-5	NA	NA	TRBV29-1	TGCAGCGTTGGCCCTAGATTGCTAGAGACCCAGTACTTC	CSVGPRLLETQYF
TRBJ1-3	NA	NA	TRBV19	TGTGCCAGTTGTGCGGACAGAGACTCTGGAAACACCATATATTTT	CASCADRDSGNTIYF
TRBJ2-1	TRBD2	few	TRBV7-2	TGTGCCAGCAGCCGGACTAGCGAGTCCTACAATGAGCAGTTCTTC	CASSRTSESYNEQFF
TRBJ1-2	TRBD1	NA	TRBV4-2	TGTGCCAGCAGCCAACCGGACAGGGAGAGTGGCTACACCTTC	CASSQPDRESGYTF
TRBJ2-2	NA	NA	TRBV5-1	TGCGCCAGCAGCTTCCTAAACACCGGGGAGCTGTTTTTT	CASSFLNTGELFF
TRBJ2-5	NA	NA	TRBV2	TGTGCCAGCAGACGCCGCTCGGTACAGAGCCAAGAGACCCAGTACTTC	CASRRRSVQSQETQYF
TRBJ1-2	NA	NA	TRBV10-3	TGTGCCATCAGTGTTTCCCTTCGGGGGGACAATTATGGCTACACCTTC	CAISVSLRGDNYGYTF
TRBJ2-7	TRBD1	NA	TRBV29-1	TGCAGCGTCGTCAGGGACAGCACGTACGAGCAGTACTTC	CSVVRDSTYEQYF
TRBJ1-1	NA	NA	TRBV7-9	TGTGCCAGCAGCCCATGGACAGCTGAAACCACTGAAGCTTTCTTT	CASSPWTAETTEAFF
TRBJ2-6	NA	NA	TRBV6-5	TGTGCCAGCAGTTATTCCGGACTTTCTGGGGCCAACGTCCTGACTTTC	CASSYSGLSGANVLTF
TRBJ1-1	NA	few	TRBV6-6	TGTGCCAGCAGTTACTCCCTTGTAACTGAAGCTTTCTTT	CASSYSLVTEAFF
TRBJ2-3	TRBD2	NA	TRBV15	TGTGCCACCAGTTTCGGACTAGCGGGAGGGCCAGATACGCAGTATTTT	CATSFGLAGGPDTQYF
TRBJ1-1	NA	few	TRBV20-1	TGCAGTAATGACAGCCCTGAAGCTTTCTTT	CSNDSPEAFF
TRBJ2-3	TRBD1	NA	TRBV28	TGTGCCAGCACCCCAGGCGGGACAGGGGTCTTGGATACGCAGTATTTT	CASTPGGTGVLDTQYF
TRBJ1-5	TRBD1	NA	TRBV6-5	TGTGCCAGCAGAACAGGGGGGTCAGGGCAGCCCCAGCATTTT	CASRTGGSGQPQHF
TRBJ2-7	NA	NA	TRBV11-2	TGTGCCAGCAGCTCCCTAGGATCCGGGACATTTATCGAGCAGTACTTC	CASSSLGSGTFIEQYF
TRBJ2-7	NA	once	TRBV28	TGTGCCAGCAGTTTAATCTCAGTCGCAGATTACGAGCAGTACTTC	CASSLISVADYEQYF
TRBJ1-1	NA	few	TRBV6-6	TGTGCCAGCAGTTATCAGTCTGAAGCTTTCTTT	CASSYQSEAFF
TRBJ2-1	TRBD2	NA	TRBV7-3	TGTGCCAGCGGGAATAGCGGGAGGGGCTCCTACAATGAGCAGTTCTTC	CASGNSGRGSYNEQFF
TRBJ2-1	TRBD2	NA	TRBV5-1	TGCGCCAGCCGAACTCTAGCGGGAGTAACCCACAATGAGCAGTTCTTC	CASRTLAGVTHNEQFF